A single sample is the source of the 27 T cell receptor beta chains below, sequenced in a study of CD8+CD57+ T cells in acquired aplastic anemia. Genomic DNA, the template, was used for profiling of the TCR beta VDJ and CDR3. TCRdb re-analysed the reads in MiXCR, keeping a single row per CDR3 protein. The sample consists of 130,000 or so distinct CDR3 sequences, about 40% of them appearing once. Patients selected for sequencing had displayed CD8+CD57+ cell expansion by flow cytometry. Sequenced sample: sorted CD4+, CD8+, or CD8+CD57+ T cells (not recorded which) from PBMCs. The origin of the receptors is a human donor with aplastic anemia.

As regards this clonotype: A read error may explain this, as a much larger clone is one base away. The chain recombines TRBV4-1 with TRBJ1-5; no reliable D call. The V gene's germline CDR1 is MGHRA and CDR2 YSYEKL. The CDR3 sequence is 14 residues long. This CDR3 reads CASSQDRARWPQRF. The DNA of the CDR3 is TGCGCCAGCAGCCAAGATAGGGCGAGGTGGCCCCAGCGTTTT.

Comments on this clonotype: A much larger clone differs from this one at a single base, so this may be a read error. This is likely a read error, given that the CDR3 carries no conserved phenylalanine or tryptophan at its end. V usage is TRBV20-1 and J usage is TRBJ1-1; the D gene is possibly TRBD1 (6 bases). Germline CDR1 DFQATT, CDR2 SNEGSKA (reference sequence). This CDR3 is built from 15 residues. The V end lost 3 bases, the J end lost 3 bases, and 17 bases lay between the germline ends. The CDR3 is CSARRGGGGDTEAFS. CDR3 nucleotides: TGCAGTGCTAGGAGGGGAGGAGGGGGGGACACTGAAGCTTTCTCT.

The sample holds many counts of this clonotype. V and J are TRBV10-3 and TRBJ2-1; 15 bases fit TRBD2. Germline V gene data show CDR1 as ENHRY and CDR2 as SYGVKD. The CDR3 consists of 17 residues. Trimming at V came to 4 bases and at J to 6 bases, leaving 7 bases not matched to a gene. CDR3 nucleotides: TGTGCCATCAGTGGGACTAGCGGGGGGGCCGTTGTCAATGAGCAGTTCTTC. Its protein product is CAISGTSGGAVVNEQFF.

This clonotype was recorded many times. The genes are TRBV19 and TRBJ1-3; a possible D gene is TRBD1 (5 bases). This CDR3 has 17 residues. Trimming pared 5 bases from V and 9 bases from J, leaving 26 bases between. Germline V CDR1 and CDR2: LNHDA, SQIVND (reference sequence). CDR3 in DNA: TGTGCCAGTAGTCCGGGACTCAGGATTTTTGGATTGGGCACCATATATTTT. Translating it yields CASSPGLRIFGLGTIYF. Together with reference TRBV19 and TRBJ1-3, the CDR3 gives the full variable domain: DGGITQSPKYLFRKEGQNVTLSCEQNLNHDAMYWYRQDPGQGLRLIYYSQIVNDFQKGDIAEGYSVSREKKESFPLTVTSAQKNPTAFYLCASSPGLRIFGLGTIYFGEGSWLTVV.

As for this clonotype: A read error may be the cause here, since a much bigger clone is one base away. The CDR3 reads CSASPNRDNEQFF. CDR3 coding DNA: TGCAGTGCTAGCCCCAACAGGGACAATGAGCAGTTCTTC. The rearrangement links TRBV20-1 to TRBJ2-1, with D possibly matching TRBD1 (6 bases). Germline CDR1 DFQATT, CDR2 SNEGSKA (reference sequence). V gave up 3 bases and J gave up 5 bases, with 11 bases separating them. CDR3 length equals 13 residues.

In its sample, this clonotype was seen many times. The chain combines TRBV7-3 with TRBJ1-1; possible D gene TRBD1, 5 bases. CDR1 SGHTA and CDR2 FQGTGA come from the germline V gene. The CDR3 runs 13 residues. V lost 2 bases and J lost 6, with 10 bases in between. In nucleotides, the CDR3 is TGTGCCAGCAGCTTAGGGGGAACGGCTGAAGCTTTCTTT. It codes for CASSLGGTAEAFF.

In its sample, this clonotype was seen a few times. The V call is TRBV18, the J call TRBJ1-2; perhaps TRBD1 as D (5 bases). Between the trimmed V and J ends, which lost 6 bases and 8 bases, there was a span of 10 bases. The CDR3 has 11 residues. The germline gives CDR1 KGHSH, CDR2 LQKENI. The CDR3 protein is CASSLRDGYTF. Here the CDR3 DNA reads TGTGCCAGCTCTCTCAGGGACGGCTACACCTTC.

The table lists this clonotype with a few counts. The V gene is TRBV6-2 or TRBV6-3, the J gene TRBJ2-7; TRBD1 matches 8 bases. J gave up 3 bases and V 10 bases, and 11 bases lay outside the gene matches. This CDR3 region has 14 residues. Per the germline V gene, CDR1 is MNHEY and CDR2 is SVGEGT. The CDR3 protein is CANLRQGRHYEQYF. The CDR3 nucleotides read TGTGCCAACCTCAGACAGGGGAGACACTACGAGCAGTACTTC.

The CDR3 region is CASSLAGDGELFF. The CDR3 nucleotides read TGTGCCAGCAGCTTAGCGGGAGACGGGGAGCTGTTTTTT. The chain uses TRBV7-9 and TRBJ2-2; D is possibly TRBD2 (5 bases). Trimming took off 0 bases at V and 7 bases at J, with 6 bases between the two ends. In germline, CDR1 is SEHNR, CDR2 FQNEAQ (reference sequence). The CDR3 totals 13 residues.

This clonotype was seen once. CDR3 nucleotide sequence: TGTGCCATCACGGGGCGGTTGGGAAATGAGCAGTACGTC. Translation: CAITGRLGNEQYV. This chain connects TRBV10-3 to TRBJ2-7; D possibly uses TRBD1 or TRBD2 (5 bases each). This CDR3 is 13 amino acids long. The germline V gene encodes CDR1 ENHRY and CDR2 SYGVKD. V lost 7 bases, J lost 7 bases, and 17 bases lay in between.

This clonotype appeared a few times. This chain uses TRBV5-6 with TRBJ2-1, with 9 bases aligning to TRBD1. CDR3 size: 15 residues. The V gene end was trimmed by 0 bases and the J gene end by 7 bases; junction bases not matched to a gene: 5. Germline V lookup: CDR1 SGHDT, CDR2 YYEEEE. CDR3 nucleotides: TGTGCCAGCAGCTTGGCGGGACAGGGATTGAATGAGCAGTTCTTC. Encoded protein: CASSLAGQGLNEQFF.

The chain links TRBV29-1 to TRBJ2-5; 12 nucleotides agree with TRBD2. Germline CDR1 and CDR2: SQVTM and ANQGSEA. The CDR3 consists of 15 residues. This CDR3 reads CSASWTSGVAETQYF. The CDR3 DNA reads TGCAGTGCTAGCTGGACTAGCGGGGTGGCAGAGACCCAGTACTTC.

V and J are TRBV6-5 and TRBJ2-2; 7 bases map to TRBD1. This CDR3 region has 16 residues. V was pared by 4 bases and J by 5 bases, with 10 bases of the junction left unmatched. The germline V gene has CDR1 MNHEY and CDR2 SVGAGI. In nucleotides, the CDR3 is TGTGCCAGCAGTTCCACTCGACAGGGAATTACCGGGGAGCTGTTTTTT. It specifies CASSSTRQGITGELFF.

V and J are TRBV4-3 and TRBJ2-1; D possibly matches TRBD1 or TRBD2 (5 bases each). CDR1 is LGHNA, CDR2 YSLEER, per germline. The V and J ends lost 0 bases and 5 bases respectively, with 14 bases between them. The CDR3 has 16 amino acids. The CDR3 region has the DNA TGCGCCAGCAGCCAAGACGCAGGAAGGGACCACAATGAGCAGTTCTTC. Translated, it gives CASSQDAGRDHNEQFF.

The V and J genes are TRBV15 and TRBJ1-6, with no clear D. CDR1 is LNHNV, CDR2 YYDKDF, per germline (reference sequence). This CDR3 is built from 12 residues. V was pared by 3 bases and J by 10 bases, with 7 bases between. The CDR3 DNA is TGTGCCACCAGCAGGGAACACTCACCCCTCCACTTT. This gives the protein CATSREHSPLHF. The full variable domain, its missing parts supplied by reference TRBV15 and TRBJ1-6, is DAMVIQNPRYQVTQFGKPVTLSCSQTLNHNVMYWYQQKSSQAPKLLFHYYDKDFNNEADTPDNFQSRRPNTSFCFLDIRSPGLGDTAMYLCATSREHSPLHFGNGTRLTVT.

In its sample, this clonotype was seen many times. A much larger clone differs from this one at a single base, so this may be a read error. The chain couples TRBV2 to TRBJ1-2; D not certain. CDR1 and CDR2 from the germline V gene are SNHLY and FYNNEI. This CDR3 region has 11 residues. The DNA for the CDR3 is TGTGCCAGCAGTGAGGGGATTGGCTGCACCTTC. It yields the protein CASSEGIGCTF.

This clonotype was seen repeatedly, ten times or more. The chain combines TRBV24-1 with TRBJ2-7; a weak D match, TRBD1 (5 bases). Germline CDR1 reads KGHDR; CDR2 reads SFDVKD. CDR3 length: 15 amino acids. V lost 7 bases, J lost 3 bases, and 18 bases lay in between. The CDR3 spells CATRWFEQEDYEQYV. DNA for the CDR3: TGTGCCACCAGATGGTTCGAACAGGAAGACTACGAGCAGTACGTC.

The gene calls are TRBV29-1 and TRBJ2-7; no clear D. Trimming removed 5 bases at V and 2 bases at J, with 7 bases between. Germline values: CDR1 SQVTM, CDR2 ANQGSEA. The CDR3 loop spans 11 amino acids. CDR3 nucleotides: TGCAGCGTTTCCGATACCTACGAGCAGTACTTC. It is translated as CSVSDTYEQYF.

The rearrangement joins TRBV15 to TRBJ2-7; 10 nucleotides align to TRBD1. The length of the CDR3 is 15 residues. J lost 6 bases, V lost 5 bases, and 10 bases had no gene match. Germline lookup yields CDR1 LNHNV and CDR2 YYDKDF (reference sequence). The CDR3 protein is CATSLTGGKRGEQYF. The CDR3 nucleotides are TGTGCCACCAGCTTGACAGGGGGCAAGCGCGGCGAGCAGTACTTC.

The rearrangement uses TRBV2 and TRBJ2-3; D unresolved. This CDR3 is 14 amino acids long. CDR1 and CDR2 (germline): SNHLY, FYNNEI. Deletions cut 2 bases from V and 2 bases from J, with 8 bases between. CDR3 in DNA: TGTGCCAGCAGTGAACGCCAGAACACAGATACGCAGTATTTT. As protein: CASSERQNTDTQYF.

This clonotype was detected ten times or more. V and J are TRBV4-1 and TRBJ1-5, with D unclear. Trimming pared 0 bases from V and 9 bases from J, leaving 12 bases between. CDR3 length: 14 amino acids. Germline assignment: CDR1 MGHRA and CDR2 YSYEKL. CDR3 protein: CASSQDRARWPQHF. The DNA for the CDR3 is TGCGCCAGCAGCCAAGATAGGGCGAGGTGGCCCCAGCATTTT.

This clonotype was found once. The chain recombines TRBV2 with TRBJ1-1; D is unresolved. Trimming stripped 3 bases from V and 7 bases from J, with 18 bases between. Looked up from germline, CDR1 is SNHLY and CDR2 is FYNNEI. The CDR3 is made up of 15 amino acids. The DNA for the CDR3 is TGTGCCAGCAGTGACGCCAGGACTAGGAACGGTGAAGCTTTCTTT. Translated: CASSDARTRNGEAFF.

The sample holds a few counts of this clonotype. This chain uses TRBV30 with TRBJ1-2; D is perhaps TRBD1 (6 bases). This CDR3 is built from 15 residues. Germline V gene data show CDR1 as GTSNPN and CDR2 as SVGIG (reference sequence). With 5 bases removed from V and 7 bases from J, the gap between germline ends came to 23 bases. CDR3 amino acids: CAWRIGGPPLGGYTF. The CDR3 DNA reads as TGTGCCTGGCGCATTGGGGGCCCCCCGTTAGGTGGCTACACCTTC.

V usage is TRBV29-1 and J usage is TRBJ1-3, with D uncertain. Germline V lookup: CDR1 SQVTM, CDR2 ANQGSEA. V was cut by 5 bases and J by 4 bases, with 6 bases left in between. This CDR3 has 11 residues. The CDR3: CSVKQGNTIYF. The CDR3 region has the DNA TGCAGCGTTAAACAGGGAAACACCATATATTTT.

This clonotype was observed many times. This CDR3 is CSASRLAGGVQETQYF. The CDR3, as DNA: TGCAGTGCTAGCCGCCTAGCGGGGGGTGTCCAAGAGACCCAGTACTTC. J is TRBJ2-5 and V is TRBV20-1; 11 bases align to TRBD2. The V gene's germline CDR1 is DFQATT and CDR2 SNEGSKA (reference sequence). With V trimmed by 3 bases and J by 1 base, 7 bases remained unmatched. This CDR3 has 16 amino acids.

In its sample, this clonotype was seen many times. The chain has TRBV19 and TRBJ1-5; no definite D call. The CDR3 extends over 14 amino acids. The ends were cut back, 1 base at V and 0 bases at J, with 4 bases in the middle. From germline, CDR1 is LNHDA and CDR2 SQIVND (reference sequence). This CDR3 is CASSIVVSNQPQHF. Here the CDR3 DNA reads TGTGCCAGTAGTATAGTGGTTAGCAATCAGCCCCAGCATTTT. The full variable domain, completed using reference TRBV19 and TRBJ1-5, is DGGITQSPKYLFRKEGQNVTLSCEQNLNHDAMYWYRQDPGQGLRLIYYSQIVNDFQKGDIAEGYSVSREKKESFPLTVTSAQKNPTAFYLCASSIVVSNQPQHFGDGTRLSIL.

This clonotype has ten or more counts. The chain recombines TRBV12-3 or TRBV12-4 with TRBJ1-2; D gene ambiguous. Trimming removed 3 bases at V and 7 bases at J, with 12 bases between. The CDR3 contains 13 residues. DNA of the CDR3: TGTGCCAGCAGTTTTCCGAGGAGTGTTGGCTACACCTTC. Translated, it gives CASSFPRSVGYTF.